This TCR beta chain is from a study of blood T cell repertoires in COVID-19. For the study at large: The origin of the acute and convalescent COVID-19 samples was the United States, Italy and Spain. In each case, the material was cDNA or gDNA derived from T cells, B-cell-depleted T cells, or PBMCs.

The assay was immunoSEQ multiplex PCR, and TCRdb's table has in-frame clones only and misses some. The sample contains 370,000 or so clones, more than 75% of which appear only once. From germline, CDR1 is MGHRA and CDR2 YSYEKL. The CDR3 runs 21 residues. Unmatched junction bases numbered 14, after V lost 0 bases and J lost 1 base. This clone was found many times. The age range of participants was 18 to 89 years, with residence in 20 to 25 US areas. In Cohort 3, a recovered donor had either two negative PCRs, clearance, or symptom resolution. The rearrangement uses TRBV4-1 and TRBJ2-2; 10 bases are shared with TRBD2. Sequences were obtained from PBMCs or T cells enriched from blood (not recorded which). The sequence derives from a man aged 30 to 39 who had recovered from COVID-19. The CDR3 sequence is CASSQEQVAGGNRWNTGELFF. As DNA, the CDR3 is TGCGCCAGCAGCCAAGAACAGGTAGCGGGGGGAAACAGGTGGAACACCGGGGAGCTGTTTTTT.